This T cell receptor (beta chain) was retrieved from a study of T cell responses to AZD1222 COVID-19 vaccine. Study-level findings and limits: Vaccine-associated CD4 TCRs ranged over spike, dominating at 160-218 and 743-854.

A note on this clone: Its matching antigen is unknown.

Data came from immunoSEQ multiplex PCR; TCRdb stores just in-frame clones and leaves some out. The data contain about 100,000 clones, 90% of them singletons. The TCR originated in an adult in good health. Material: peripheral blood, obtained on day 0 of AZD1222 vaccination.

The CDR3 DNA sequence: TGTGCCTGGAGTCTGGGACAAGGCTATGGCTACACCTTC. Translated, it gives CAWSLGQGYGYTF. This chain uses TRBV30 with TRBJ1-2; D may be TRBD1 (6 bases). The CDR3 contains 13 residues. Germline assignment: CDR1 GTSNPN and CDR2 SVGIG (reference sequence). Deletions cut 2 bases from V and 4 bases from J, with 11 bases between.